A single sample gave rise to the 8 T cell receptor beta chains below, sequenced in a study of T cells in Graves' hyperthyroidism and ophthalmopathy. Amplified TCR beta CDR3 regions came from RNA transcripts. An initial round of RT-PCR targeting the TCR CDR3 relied on the HTBI primer set. TCRdb itself ran the multiplex PCR reads through MiXCR, one entry per CDR3 protein. The sample holds roughly 180,000 distinct CDR3 sequences, less than 10% seen once. The sample comprised blood. The source is a woman under 30 with Graves' hyperthyroidism that later progressed to Graves' ophthalmopathy.

This clonotype was picked up many times. The chain couples TRBV6-5 to TRBJ2-3; 8 nucleotides align to TRBD2. The CDR3 consists of 17 residues. V shed 0 bases and J 2 bases; nucleotides not matched to a gene: 7. Germline CDR1 MNHEY, CDR2 SVGAGI. The CDR3 DNA reads as TGTGCCAGCAGTTACTCGAAGGTAGCGGGGACCACAGATACGCAGTATTTT. Translation gives CASSYSKVAGTTDTQYF.

At least ten counts were recorded for this clonotype. The genes are TRBV6-6 and TRBJ2-5; D is unclear. This CDR3 spans 12 amino acids. V lost 3 bases, J lost 5 bases, and 7 bases lay in between. The germline V gene encodes CDR1 MNHNY and CDR2 SVGAGI (reference sequence). In DNA, the CDR3 is TGTGCCAGCAGTTATCGGTACGAGACCCAGTACTTC. Translated, it gives CASSYRYETQYF.

This clonotype has at least ten counts. V usage is TRBV2 and J usage is TRBJ2-1; no definite D call. Germline CDR1 and CDR2: SNHLY and FYNNEI. Deletions cut 11 bases from V and 0 bases from J, with 17 bases between. The CDR3 is 15 residues long. This CDR3 reads CALVALKSSYNEQFF. The CDR3 DNA is TGTGCCCTCGTAGCCCTCAAGAGCTCCTACAATGAGCAGTTCTTC.

Many counts were recorded for this clonotype. The chain carries TRBV30 and TRBJ2-1; 7 bases align to TRBD2. V lost 2 bases to trimming and J lost 2 bases; unmatched junction nucleotides: 6. Germline V gives CDR1 GTSNPN, CDR2 SVGIG (reference sequence). The CDR3 totals 15 residues. The CDR3 DNA follows: TGTGCCTGGAGTCCTAAGCGGGGCCCCTACAATGAGCAGTTCTTC. Residues: CAWSPKRGPYNEQFF.

This clonotype was recorded at least ten times. The rearrangement uses TRBV7-2 and TRBJ1-4, with TRBD1 as a possible D gene (5 bases). This CDR3 spans 16 amino acids. Trimming removed 4 bases at V and 5 bases at J, with 17 bases between. Germline V CDR1 and CDR2: SGHTA, FQGNSA. This CDR3 is CASSSESRGPNEKLFF. In DNA form, the CDR3 reads TGTGCCAGCAGCTCCGAATCGCGGGGCCCCAATGAAAAACTGTTTTTT.

This clonotype was found many times. V is TRBV11-2 and J is TRBJ1-2; D possibly corresponds to TRBD1 (5 bases). The germline V gene encodes CDR1 SGHAT and CDR2 FQNNGV. This CDR3 contains 12 residues. Trimming shortened V by 0 bases and J by 12 bases, and 11 bases separated the two germline ends. The CDR3 DNA reads TGTGCCAGCAGCTTAGAAGGGGTACGGAACACCTTC. As protein: CASSLEGVRNTF.

In this sample, this clonotype turned up many times. The chain is built from TRBV7-9 and TRBJ2-1; 7 bases are a match to TRBD1. The J segment lost 3 bases and the V segment lost 7 bases, leaving 9 bases of the junction unmatched. This CDR3 has 15 residues. Germline V gene sequence: CDR1 SEHNR, CDR2 FQNEAQ (reference sequence). This chain's CDR3 is CASTPTGQFYNEQFF. CDR3 bases: TGTGCCAGCACCCCCACGGGACAGTTCTACAATGAGCAGTTCTTC.

This clonotype was detected many times. The chain carries TRBV11-2 and TRBJ2-3; 8 positions agree with TRBD2. The CDR3 spans 14 residues. The junction had 0 bases not matched to a gene; V was cut back by 3 bases and J by 1 base. Germline assignment: CDR1 SGHAT and CDR2 FQNNGV. The CDR3 reads CASSFGGGTDTQYF. The CDR3 region has the DNA TGTGCCAGCAGCTTCGGGGGGGGCACAGATACGCAGTATTTT.